The rows below give T cell receptor beta chains drawn from one sample of a study of beta chain features in type 1 diabetes. Sequencing was performed with immunoSEQ multiplex PCR; in TCRdb, only in-frame clones are kept and a portion is missing. The table lists hundreds of thousands of clones, over 11% of them singletons. Sequenced input: naive CD4+ T cells from blood. The receptors stem from a man younger than 35 with type 1 diabetes. CDR3s include the opening cysteine and the closing phenylalanine or tryptophan. Fields, in order: clone size, V gene, CDR3 protein. The size of a clone is reported for some rows only, either as once, few or many, or as a class for expanded clones.

clone_size: -
v_call: TRBV9
cdr3_aa: CASSSRSGLGNTEAFF

clone_size: few
v_call: TRBV18
cdr3_aa: CASSPGSQVPHEQFF

clone_size: -
v_call: TRBV23-1
cdr3_aa: CASRQILYGLEDSDTQYF

clone_size: few
v_call: TRBV4-3
cdr3_aa: CASSPVGGSQPQHF

clone_size: -
v_call: TRBV28
cdr3_aa: CASSLGRGLRETQYF

clone_size: -
v_call: TRBV30
cdr3_aa: CAWSIQVGLSGANVLTF

clone_size: -
v_call: TRBV6-1
cdr3_aa: CASQGDQDIQYF

clone_size: few
v_call: TRBV2
cdr3_aa: CASTGFPTDYGYTF

clone_size: -
v_call: TRBV7-2
cdr3_aa: CASSLAGAGVNTQYF

clone_size: -
v_call: TRBV7-2
cdr3_aa: CATSRTSNFEQFF

clone_size: -
v_call: TRBV4-3
cdr3_aa: CASSQSPSLAGVGETQYF

clone_size: few
v_call: TRBV9
cdr3_aa: CASSARRGGNEQFF

clone_size: few
v_call: TRBV27
cdr3_aa: CASSLWGTDREKLFF

clone_size: few
v_call: TRBV30
cdr3_aa: CAWRDLWQETQYF

clone_size: -
v_call: TRBV7-2
cdr3_aa: CASTLDEKLFF

clone_size: -
v_call: TRBV5-6
cdr3_aa: CASSLQSSGSLYNEQFF

clone_size: -
v_call: TRBV20-1
cdr3_aa: CSGLLQETQYF

clone_size: few
v_call: TRBV4-1
cdr3_aa: CASSQTGLRTDTQYF

clone_size: few
v_call: TRBV5-1
cdr3_aa: CASSSGLAGGGYEQYF

clone_size: -
v_call: TRBV6-6
cdr3_aa: CASSVLYEQYF

clone_size: -
v_call: TRBV6-5
cdr3_aa: CASSYSYGRNEKLFF

clone_size: -
v_call: TRBV30
cdr3_aa: CAWSQSEAFF

clone_size: -
v_call: TRBV9
cdr3_aa: CASSALSGGGYEQYF

clone_size: few
v_call: TRBV13
cdr3_aa: CASSFFLTAGPTDTQYF

clone_size: few
v_call: TRBV2
cdr3_aa: CASSGDRGTQYF

clone_size: -
v_call: TRBV2
cdr3_aa: CASSALLATSGGTDTQYF

clone_size: few
v_call: TRBV28
cdr3_aa: CASRRAGYEQYF

clone_size: few
v_call: TRBV30
cdr3_aa: CAWTSPPNTGELFF

clone_size: -
v_call: TRBV5-1
cdr3_aa: CASSNPNTEAFF

clone_size: few
v_call: TRBV5-4
cdr3_aa: CASSFFDRIRIEAFF

clone_size: few
v_call: TRBV30
cdr3_aa: CAWSVLVVGPQHF

clone_size: -
v_call: TRBV5-1
cdr3_aa: CASSYRGPYNEQFF

clone_size: -
v_call: TRBV5-1
cdr3_aa: CASSLGAPSDGELFF

clone_size: few
v_call: TRBV5-4
cdr3_aa: CASSLEASGGRDTQYF

clone_size: few
v_call: TRBV6-6
cdr3_aa: CASSPFPQGSTDTQYF

clone_size: few
v_call: TRBV5-6
cdr3_aa: CASSAGLAGGVYEQYF

clone_size: few
v_call: TRBV7-3
cdr3_aa: CASSLDREETQYF

clone_size: -
v_call: TRBV18
cdr3_aa: CASSRTGNNSPLHF

clone_size: -
v_call: TRBV12-5
cdr3_aa: CASGIVTGLGYNEQFF

clone_size: few
v_call: TRBV19
cdr3_aa: CASRSIGANVLTF

clone_size: -
v_call: TRBV5-1
cdr3_aa: CASSLIQPSYEQYF

clone_size: -
v_call: TRBV5-4
cdr3_aa: CASSKTGIPYEQYF

clone_size: -
v_call: TRBV6-5
cdr3_aa: CASSSGSETQYF

clone_size: -
v_call: TRBV6-5
cdr3_aa: CASRYTGANVLTF

clone_size: -
v_call: TRBV29-1
cdr3_aa: CSVYTGYSYNEQFF

clone_size: -
v_call: TRBV7-3
cdr3_aa: CASSFDKNSPLHF

clone_size: -
v_call: TRBV6-6
cdr3_aa: CASRGEVRFF

clone_size: few
v_call: TRBV7-2
cdr3_aa: CASSLVRAEQYF

clone_size: -
v_call: TRBV13
cdr3_aa: CASTGAGETQYF

clone_size: -
v_call: TRBV5-1
cdr3_aa: CASSLRGQQETQYF